The rows below give T cell receptor beta chains drawn from one sample of a study of T-cell reconstitution after alpha-beta-depleted transplantation in children. TCRdb re-analysed the PCR reads in MiXCR, keeping a single row per CDR3 protein. The table lists 250,000 or so distinct CDR3 sequences, 8.2% of them singletons, with approximately 6.3% in the top ten. The sequencing used PBMCs, mostly from graft donor cells, collected 180 days after TCRalphabeta/CD19-depleted stem cell transplant. These TCRs come from a male patient under 18 who had a stem cell transplant for acute lymphoblastic leukemia, so the T cells may come from the graft donor. CDR3s include the opening cysteine and the closing phenylalanine or tryptophan. A D gene is named only where the DNA matches it firmly. The size field is filled for only some rows; it gives once, few, many or a size class.

clone_size j_call v_call d_call cdr3_aa cdr3_nt
many TRBJ1-6 TRBV4-2 - CASSQDKGGNSPLHF TGTGCCAGCAGCCAAGATAAAGGGGGAAATTCACCCCTCCACTTT
few TRBJ2-2 TRBV24-1 - CATSDERDTGELFF TGTGCCACCAGTGACGAGCGGGACACCGGGGAGCTGTTTTTT
many TRBJ2-7 TRBV28 - CASSSPPRIMSYEQYF TGTGCCAGCAGCTCCCCCCCTCGGATTATGTCCTACGAGCAGTACTTC
many TRBJ2-5 TRBV10-3 - CAIRAASLETQYF TGTGCCATCAGGGCGGCCAGCCTAGAGACCCAGTACTTC
many TRBJ2-1 TRBV20-1 - CSATWGQSEQFF TGCAGTGCCACCTGGGGGCAGAGTGAGCAGTTCTTC
many TRBJ1-1 TRBV9 TRBD1 CASSVALDRKEAFF TGTGCCAGCAGCGTAGCCTTGGACAGGAAAGAAGCTTTCTTT
many TRBJ2-7 TRBV20-1 TRBD1 CSARARTGGYEQYF TGCAGTGCTAGAGCTAGGACAGGGGGCTACGAGCAGTACTTC
many TRBJ1-2 TRBV4-1 - CASSQAEGPYGYTF TGCGCCAGCAGCCAAGCGGAAGGACCCTATGGCTACACCTTC
many TRBJ1-2 TRBV5-4 - CASSKVGREDGYTF TGTGCCAGCAGCAAAGTGGGTAGGGAGGATGGCTACACCTTC
many TRBJ1-2 TRBV20-1 - CSARDLTTSYGYTF TGCAGTGCTAGAGACCTGACTACATCCTATGGCTACACCTTC
- TRBJ2-7 TRBV5-1 TRBD2 CASSLSPLAGGYEQYF TGCGCCAGCAGCTTGAGCCCTTTAGCGGGAGGCTACGAGCAGTACTTC
many TRBJ1-2 TRBV21-1 - CASSKRNKAVYGYTF TGTGCCAGCAGCAAAAGGAACAAGGCGGTCTATGGCTACACCTTC
- TRBJ2-2 TRBV12-3/TRBV12-4 TRBD2 CTSSFPRGGTSGKTGELFF TGTACCAGCAGTTTCCCCCGGGGTGGGACTAGCGGGAAAACCGGGGAGCTGTTTTTT
many TRBJ1-1 TRBV25-1 - CASSESFNTEAFF TGTGCCAGCAGTGAATCCTTTAACACTGAAGCTTTCTTT
many TRBJ1-1 TRBV6-1 - CASSEDRDTEAFF TGTGCCAGCAGTGAAGACAGGGATACTGAAGCTTTCTTT
- TRBJ2-1 TRBV6-5 - CASKPLGFSYNEQFF TGTGCCAGCAAACCCTTGGGGTTTTCCTACAATGAGCAGTTCTTC
many TRBJ1-1 TRBV29-1 - CSVAGAPMNTEAFF TGCAGCGTCGCAGGGGCCCCTATGAACACTGAAGCTTTCTTT
many TRBJ1-5 TRBV4-1 - CASSQAPGLLHQPQHF TGCGCCAGCAGCCAAGCGCCGGGACTCCTACATCAGCCCCAGCATTTT
many TRBJ2-7 TRBV6-5 - CASSYSRGAYEQYF TGTGCCAGCAGTTACTCCCGGGGAGCCTACGAGCAGTACTTC
many TRBJ2-7 TRBV5-1 TRBD1 CASGTDRVSYEQYF TGCGCCAGCGGGACGGACAGGGTGTCCTACGAGCAGTACTTC
many TRBJ1-1 TRBV20-1 - CSAPGGAETEAFF TGCAGTGCCCCTGGAGGGGCGGAAACTGAAGCTTTCTTT
many TRBJ2-2 TRBV3-1 TRBD2 CASSPKTGWLAGENIGELFF TGTGCCAGCAGCCCAAAGACAGGCTGGCTAGCGGGAGAGAATATCGGGGAGCTGTTTTTT
few TRBJ2-4 TRBV27 - CASSRQGTQKNIQYF TGTGCCAGCAGTCGGCAGGGGACCCAAAAAAACATTCAGTACTTC
- TRBJ2-1 TRBV11-3 TRBD2 CASSSGLAGFYNEQFF TGTGCCAGCAGCTCGGGACTAGCGGGGTTCTACAATGAGCAGTTCTTC
many TRBJ2-2 TRBV9 - CASSVAQGRTGELFF TGTGCCAGCAGCGTAGCACAGGGGAGGACCGGGGAGCTGTTTTTT
many TRBJ2-5 TRBV20-1 TRBD2 CSAPGVAGRVETQYF TGCAGTGCCCCTGGGGTAGCGGGCAGGGTAGAGACCCAGTACTTC
many TRBJ2-3 TRBV5-1 - CASSLAGGAPDTQYF TGCGCCAGCAGCTTGGCCGGAGGGGCTCCAGATACGCAGTATTTT
many TRBJ2-1 TRBV7-8 TRBD2 CASSLVTSGSGFF TGTGCCAGCAGCTTAGTTACTAGCGGGAGTGGTTTCTTC
many TRBJ1-3 TRBV7-8 - CASSLAGGNTIYF TGTGCCAGCAGCTTAGCAGGGGGAAACACCATATATTTT
- TRBJ2-7 TRBV20-1 TRBD1 CSAPWTGNEQYF TGCAGTGCTCCTTGGACAGGAAACGAGCAGTACTTC
many TRBJ2-3 TRBV9 TRBD2 CASSVPYAPGGSGLAENTDTQYF TGTGCCAGCAGCGTCCCGTACGCTCCAGGGGGCTCGGGACTAGCGGAGAACACAGATACGCAGTATTTT
many TRBJ2-4 TRBV19 - CASSMARIAKNIQYF TGTGCCAGTAGTATGGCACGGATAGCCAAAAACATTCAGTACTTC
many TRBJ1-2 TRBV19 TRBD1 CASSTRQGYGYTF TGTGCCAGTAGTACCCGACAGGGATATGGCTACACCTTC
many TRBJ1-3 TRBV11-2 - CASSPRGGQAGNTIYF TGTGCCAGCAGCCCCCGGGGGGGCCAGGCAGGAAACACCATATATTTT
many TRBJ2-1 TRBV5-1 - CASSLDGVNEQFF TGCGCCAGCAGCTTGGACGGGGTAAATGAGCAGTTCTTC
many TRBJ2-1 TRBV9 TRBD2 CASSAAGGGRYNEQFF TGTGCCAGCAGCGCTGCGGGGGGGGGCCGGTACAATGAGCAGTTCTTC
many TRBJ2-1 TRBV20-1 TRBD2 CSAARTSNEQFF TGCAGTGCCGCCAGGACTAGCAATGAGCAGTTCTTC
many TRBJ2-7 TRBV4-1 TRBD2 CASSPLAGGSEEQYF TGCGCCAGCAGCCCCTTGGCGGGAGGGTCGGAAGAGCAGTACTTC
many TRBJ1-3 TRBV4-3 - CASSQGAGDGNTIYF TGCGCCAGCAGCCAAGGAGCGGGGGATGGAAACACCATATATTTT
many TRBJ1-5 TRBV6-1 TRBD1 CASSGDSPNQPQHF TGTGCCAGCAGTGGGGACAGCCCGAATCAGCCCCAGCATTTT
many TRBJ2-1 TRBV5-6 - CASSLAHLSQWHEQFF TGTGCCAGCAGCTTGGCCCATCTGAGCCAATGGCATGAGCAGTTCTTC
many TRBJ2-7 TRBV29-1 - CSGLLQGRGYEQYF TGCAGCGGCCTCTTACAGGGAAGGGGCTACGAGCAGTACTTC
many TRBJ2-1 TRBV7-2 - CASSFGWDEQFF TGTGCCAGCAGCTTTGGTTGGGATGAGCAGTTCTTC
many TRBJ2-7 TRBV14 TRBD1 CASSQGDRDSYEQYF TGTGCCAGCAGCCAAGGGGACAGGGATTCCTACGAGCAGTACTTC
few TRBJ2-6 TRBV7-9 - CASSYSLPGANVLTF TGTGCCAGCAGCTACAGCCTCCCTGGGGCCAACGTCCTGACTTTC
many TRBJ2-2 TRBV12-3/TRBV12-4 - CASRRGGTGELFF TGTGCCTCCCGCAGAGGCGGGACCGGGGAGCTGTTTTTT
many TRBJ2-2 TRBV29-1 TRBD1 CSVRTGGAGELFF TGCAGCGTAAGGACAGGGGGGGCCGGGGAGCTGTTTTTT
many TRBJ2-7 TRBV5-1 - CASSLGELRVGQYF TGCGCCAGCAGCTTGGGAGAACTGAGGGTAGGACAGTACTTC
many TRBJ2-5 TRBV29-1 TRBD2 CSVERRLAGKHKETQYF TGCAGCGTTGAAAGGCGACTAGCGGGAAAGCATAAAGAGACCCAGTACTTC
many TRBJ1-2 TRBV15 - CATRQQRRSANYGYTF TGTGCCACCAGGCAACAGCGCCGGTCAGCTAACTATGGCTACACCTTC